Given below is one T cell receptor (beta chain) in context. Its antigen is unknown. The sample comes from a study of T cells in Graves' hyperthyroidism and ophthalmopathy. Study as a whole: Peripheral blood was collected at initial diagnosis, before any treatment. Study findings and constraints: Blood also carried most thyroid clonotypes expanded above 0.001. Through a model of 13 V-J features, ophthalmopathy was separated from stable hyperthyroidism.

RNA transcripts gave rise to amplified TCR beta CDR3 regions. The study used the HTBI primer set for a first-round RT-PCR of the TCR CDR3. In TCRdb, the multiplex PCR reads were re-called with MiXCR into one record per CDR3 protein. The sample shows hundreds of thousands of distinct CDR3 sequences, over 20% of them seen only once. Clinical symptoms, serum thyroxine and TRAb, thyroid ultrasound and orbital computed tomography together formed the diagnostic basis. The length of the CDR3 is 20 residues. The junction had 23 bases not matched to a gene; V was cut back by 6 bases and J by 2 bases. Germline CDR1 and CDR2: SEHNR and FQNEAQ (reference sequence).

Sequences were obtained from blood. This rearrangement joins TRBV7-9 to TRBJ2-5; TRBD2 aligns across 8 bases. This sequence originates from a man aged 25 to 40 with Graves' ophthalmopathy. As DNA, the CDR3 is TGTGCCAGCAGTGTTACGGGGAGGACTAGCCGACCCGCGCCTCAAGAGACCCAGTACTTC. It codes for CASSVTGRTSRPAPQETQYF.